A selection of T cell receptor beta chains follows, all from one sample in a study of T cell changes during pregnancy in multiple sclerosis. Libraries were prepared by immunoSEQ multiplex PCR; TCRdb keeps only in-frame clonotypes and omits some of them. The sample comprises about 68,000 clones, about nine tenths of which are singletons, and more than 1.4% rests with the top ten. The starting material was peripheral blood, obtained in the third trimester of pregnancy. These receptors all come from a female donor with multiple sclerosis, enrolled in a pregnancy study. CDR3s include the opening cysteine and the closing phenylalanine or tryptophan. A D gene is named only where the DNA matches it firmly. Not all rows give a size; the values are once, few, many and, for expanded clones, a class.

TRBJ1-6 | TRBV6-5 | - | TRBD1 | CASSSNPDRLNSPLHF | TGTGCCAGCAGTTCAAACCCGGACAGGCTGAATTCACCCCTCCACTTT
TRBJ2-5 | TRBV2 | - | - | CASSKETQYF | TGTGCCAGCAGCAAAGAGACCCAGTACTTC
TRBJ2-2 | TRBV27 | - | TRBD1 | CASSLPGGFRAGELFF | TGTGCCAGCAGTTTACCAGGGGGCTTCAGGGCCGGGGAGCTGTTTTTT
TRBJ2-7 | TRBV4-1 | - | TRBD2 | CASSQNSGSRYEQYF | TGCGCCAGCAGCCAGAATAGCGGGAGTCGCTACGAGCAGTACTTC
TRBJ1-1 | TRBV14 | few | - | CASSFGVYTEAFF | TGTGCCAGCAGCTTCGGGGTATACACTGAAGCTTTCTTT
TRBJ2-4 | TRBV7-9 | - | - | CASSFFSGKNIQYF | TGTGCCAGCAGCTTCTTTAGCGGCAAAAACATTCAGTACTTC
TRBJ2-3 | TRBV6-1 | - | - | CASRFEGADTQYF | TGTGCCAGCCGGTTCGAGGGAGCAGATACGCAGTATTTT
TRBJ2-1 | TRBV25-1 | once | - | CASSGITNFNEQFF | TGTGCCAGCAGTGGAATCACTAATTTCAATGAGCAGTTCTTC
TRBJ1-6 | TRBV5-1 | - | - | CASSLEGRGSPLHF | TGCGCCAGCAGCTTGGAGGGCAGAGGGTCACCCCTCCACTTT
TRBJ2-6 | TRBV7-9 | - | - | CASSIRSGSSGANVLTF | TGTGCCAGCAGCATACGGTCCGGGAGCTCTGGGGCCAACGTCCTGACTTTC
TRBJ2-5 | TRBV5-1 | - | - | CASSLDRGGETQYF | TGCGCCAGCAGCTTGGACAGGGGGGGAGAGACCCAGTACTTC
TRBJ2-2 | TRBV6-4 | - | TRBD1 | CASSKTGADTGELFF | TGTGCCAGCAGTAAGACAGGGGCGGACACCGGGGAGCTGTTTTTT
TRBJ1-2 | TRBV9 | - | - | CASSGSGVTFYGYTF | TGTGCCAGCAGCGGATCAGGGGTGACCTTCTATGGCTACACCTTC
TRBJ1-2 | TRBV7-2 | few | - | CATARDMTNYGYTF | TGTGCCACCGCCCGGGACATGACTAACTATGGCTACACCTTC
TRBJ2-7 | TRBV9 | - | - | CASSVGTLYSYEQYF | TGTGCCAGCAGTGTGGGGACACTCTATTCCTACGAGCAGTACTTC
TRBJ1-1 | TRBV6-1 | - | - | CASSEQQNTEAFF | TGTGCCAGCAGTGAACAACAGAACACTGAAGCTTTCTTT
TRBJ2-2 | TRBV19 | - | TRBD2 | CASSALAVRNTGELFF | TGTGCCAGTAGTGCCCTAGCGGTTAGGAACACCGGGGAGCTGTTTTTT
TRBJ2-2 | TRBV4-3 | - | TRBD2 | CASSHSPLGLAGTWTGELFF | TGCGCCAGCAGCCACTCCCCGCTGGGACTAGCGGGGACCTGGACCGGGGAGCTGTTTTTT
TRBJ1-1 | TRBV7-7 | - | - | CASSRLPRDTEAFF | TGTGCCAGCAGCCGTCTCCCCAGGGACACTGAAGCTTTCTTT
TRBJ1-1 | TRBV7-8 | once | - | CASSPGSHTEAFF | TGTGCCAGCAGCCCCGGGTCCCACACTGAAGCTTTCTTT
TRBJ1-2 | TRBV2 | few | TRBD1 | CASSADRGYGYTF | TGTGCCAGCAGTGCGGACAGGGGCTATGGCTACACCTTC
TRBJ1-1 | TRBV4-3 | - | - | CASSPGGGVVAFF | TGCGCCAGCAGCCCAGGTGGGGGGGTGGTGGCTTTCTTT
TRBJ2-1 | TRBV11-2 | - | - | CASSLNTDNEQFF | TGTGCCAGCAGCCTCAACACCGACAATGAGCAGTTCTTC
TRBJ1-2 | TRBV2 | - | - | CASIGSYGYTF | TGTGCCAGCATAGGGAGTTATGGCTACACCTTC
TRBJ2-7 | TRBV29-1 | - | TRBD1 | CSVEAGQGLYEQYF | TGCAGCGTTGAAGCGGGACAGGGTCTATACGAGCAGTACTTC